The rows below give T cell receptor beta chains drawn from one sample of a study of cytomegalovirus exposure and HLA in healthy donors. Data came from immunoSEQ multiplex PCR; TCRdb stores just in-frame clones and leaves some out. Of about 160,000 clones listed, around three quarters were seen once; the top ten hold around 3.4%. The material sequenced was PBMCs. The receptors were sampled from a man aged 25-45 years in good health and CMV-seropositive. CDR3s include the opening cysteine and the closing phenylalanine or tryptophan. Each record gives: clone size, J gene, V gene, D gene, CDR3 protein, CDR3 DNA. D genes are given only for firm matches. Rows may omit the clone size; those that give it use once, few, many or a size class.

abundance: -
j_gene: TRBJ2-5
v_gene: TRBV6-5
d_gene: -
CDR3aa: CASSWGAGRGETQYF
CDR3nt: TGTGCCAGCAGTTGGGGAGCGGGCCGAGGGGAGACCCAGTACTTC

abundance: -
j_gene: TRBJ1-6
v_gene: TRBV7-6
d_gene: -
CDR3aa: CASSLGAAVSSGSPLHF
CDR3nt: TGTGCCAGCAGCTTAGGGGCGGCAGTTTCCAGCGGTTCACCCCTCCACTTT

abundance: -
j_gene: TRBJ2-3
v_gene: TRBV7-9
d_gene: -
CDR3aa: CASRPLGGGTDTQYF
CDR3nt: TGTGCCAGCAGGCCTTTAGGGGGTGGTACAGATACGCAGTATTTT

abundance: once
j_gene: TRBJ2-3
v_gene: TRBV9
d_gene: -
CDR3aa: CASSVGVSSTDTQYF
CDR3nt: TGTGCCAGCAGCGTAGGCGTCTCCTCCACAGATACGCAGTATTTT

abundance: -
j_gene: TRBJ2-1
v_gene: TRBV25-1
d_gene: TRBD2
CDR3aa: CASSEKTGLAIERNEQFF
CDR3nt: TGTGCCAGCAGTGAAAAAACGGGACTAGCGATTGAGAGGAATGAGCAGTTCTTC

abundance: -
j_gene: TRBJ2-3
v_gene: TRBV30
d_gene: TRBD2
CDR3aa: CAWSVGVAGGSGRDTQYF
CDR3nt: TGTGCCTGGAGTGTTGGTGTAGCGGGGGGCTCAGGAAGAGATACGCAGTATTTT

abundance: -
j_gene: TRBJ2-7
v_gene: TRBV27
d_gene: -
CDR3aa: CASSSGDYPEQYF
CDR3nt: TGTGCCAGCTCGTCGGGAGACTACCCCGAGCAGTACTTC

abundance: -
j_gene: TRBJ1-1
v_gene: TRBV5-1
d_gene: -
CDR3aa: CASSLQSNTEAFF
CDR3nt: TGCGCCAGCAGCTTACAGTCGAACACTGAAGCTTTCTTT

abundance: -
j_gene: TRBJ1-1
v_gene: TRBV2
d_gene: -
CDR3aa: CASRPPINMDSPYLHTEAFF
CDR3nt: TGTGCCAGCAGGCCTCCGATAAATATGGACAGCCCATACCTCCACACTGAAGCTTTCTTT

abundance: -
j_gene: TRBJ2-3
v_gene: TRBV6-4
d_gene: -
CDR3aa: CASSDSVGGPDTQYF
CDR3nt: TGTGCCAGCAGTGACTCTGTTGGGGGCCCAGATACGCAGTATTTT

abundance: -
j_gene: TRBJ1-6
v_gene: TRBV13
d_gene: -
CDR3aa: CASSLGWGRNSPLHF
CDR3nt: TGTGCCAGCAGCTTAGGATGGGGCCGGAATTCACCCCTCCACTTT

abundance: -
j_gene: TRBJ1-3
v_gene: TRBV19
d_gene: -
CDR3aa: CASSTYPDTIYF
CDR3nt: TGTGCCAGTAGTACCTATCCGGACACCATATATTTT

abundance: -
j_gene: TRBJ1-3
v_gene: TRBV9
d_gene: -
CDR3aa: CASSADRVSGGNTIYF
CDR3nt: TGTGCCAGCAGCGCGGACAGAGTCTCTGGAGGAAACACCATATATTTT

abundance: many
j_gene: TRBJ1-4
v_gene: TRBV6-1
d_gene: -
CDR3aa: CASSEEKGYEKLFF
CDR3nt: TGTGCCAGCAGTGAAGAAAAGGGGTATGAAAAACTGTTTTTT

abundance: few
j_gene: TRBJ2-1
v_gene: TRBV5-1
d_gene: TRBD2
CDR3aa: CASSLAHRSSGYNEQFF
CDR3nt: TGCGCCAGCAGCTTGGCCCATAGGTCTAGCGGGTACAATGAGCAGTTCTTC

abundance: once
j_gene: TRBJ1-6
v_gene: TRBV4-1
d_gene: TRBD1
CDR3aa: CASSRGQGARGSPLHF
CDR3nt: TGCGCCAGCAGCCGAGGACAGGGGGCGCGAGGTTCACCCCTCCACTTT

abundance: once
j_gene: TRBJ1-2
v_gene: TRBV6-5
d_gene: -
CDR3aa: CASTPTGANYGYTF
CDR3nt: TGTGCCAGCACCCCGACAGGAGCTAACTATGGCTACACCTTC

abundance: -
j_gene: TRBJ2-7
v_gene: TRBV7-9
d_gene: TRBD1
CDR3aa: CASSPNAVGTALYEQYF
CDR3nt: TGTGCCAGCAGCCCCAATGCAGTCGGGACAGCCCTTTACGAGCAGTACTTC

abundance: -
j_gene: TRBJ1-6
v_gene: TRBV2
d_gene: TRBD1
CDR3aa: CASNGQGNGNSPLHF
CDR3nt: TGTGCCAGCAATGGACAGGGGAATGGAAATTCACCCCTCCACTTT

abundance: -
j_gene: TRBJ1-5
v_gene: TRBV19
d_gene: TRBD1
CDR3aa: CASSMDRENQPQHF
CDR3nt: TGTGCCAGTAGTATGGACAGGGAGAATCAGCCCCAGCATTTT

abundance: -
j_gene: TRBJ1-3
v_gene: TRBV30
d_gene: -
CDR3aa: CAWSILGSGNTIYF
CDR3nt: TGTGCCTGGAGCATACTCGGTTCTGGAAACACCATATATTTT

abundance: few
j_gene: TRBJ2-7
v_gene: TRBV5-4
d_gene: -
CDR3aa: CASTLGESGGNSYEQYF
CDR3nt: TGTGCCAGCACCCTTGGGGAGTCCGGGGGTAACTCCTACGAGCAGTACTTC

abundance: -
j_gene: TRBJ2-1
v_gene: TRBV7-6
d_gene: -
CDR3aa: CASSLGQGLNEQFF
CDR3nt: TGTGCCAGCAGCTTAGGTCAGGGGTTGAATGAGCAGTTCTTC

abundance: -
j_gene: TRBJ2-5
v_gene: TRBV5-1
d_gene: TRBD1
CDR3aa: CASSPQGVETQYF
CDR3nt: TGCGCCAGCAGCCCCCAGGGGGTGGAGACCCAGTACTTC

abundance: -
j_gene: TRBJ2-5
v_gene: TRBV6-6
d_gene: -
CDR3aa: CASSYSLAQETQYF
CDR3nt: TGTGCCAGCAGTTACTCTCTAGCGCAAGAGACCCAGTACTTC

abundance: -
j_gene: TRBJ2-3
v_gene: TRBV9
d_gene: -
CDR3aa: CASSVDGRVPLMGDTQYF
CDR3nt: TGTGCCAGCAGCGTAGATGGGCGGGTCCCCCTTATGGGAGATACGCAGTATTTT

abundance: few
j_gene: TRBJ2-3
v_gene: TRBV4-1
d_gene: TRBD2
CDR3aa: CASSASGGGTDTQYF
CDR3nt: TGCGCCAGCAGCGCGTCTGGCGGGGGAACAGATACGCAGTATTTT

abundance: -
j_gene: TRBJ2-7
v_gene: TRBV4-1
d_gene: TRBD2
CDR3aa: CASSHGLAGGQSEQYF
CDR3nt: TGCGCCAGCAGCCACGGACTAGCGGGGGGGCAGAGCGAGCAGTACTTC

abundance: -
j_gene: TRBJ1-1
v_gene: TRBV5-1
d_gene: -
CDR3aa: CASSLENRDDTEAFF
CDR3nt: TGCGCCAGCAGCTTGGAGAACAGGGATGACACTGAAGCTTTCTTT

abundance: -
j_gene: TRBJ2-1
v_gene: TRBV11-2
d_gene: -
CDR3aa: CASSRLRSSYNEQFF
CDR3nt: TGTGCCAGCAGCCGTCTTCGGAGCTCCTACAATGAGCAGTTCTTC

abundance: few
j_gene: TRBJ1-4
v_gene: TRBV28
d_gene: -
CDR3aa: CASSLSQPGENEKLFF
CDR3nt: TGTGCCAGCAGTTTATCCCAGCCCGGGGAGAATGAAAAACTGTTTTTT

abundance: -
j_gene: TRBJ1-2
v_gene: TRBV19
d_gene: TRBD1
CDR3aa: CASSHRDRGYGYTF
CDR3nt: TGTGCCAGTAGCCACCGGGACAGGGGCTATGGCTACACCTTC

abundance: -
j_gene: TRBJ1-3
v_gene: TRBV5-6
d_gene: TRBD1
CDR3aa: CASSPVPGQGDTIYF
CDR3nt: TGTGCCAGCAGCCCCGTACCCGGCCAGGGGGACACCATATATTTT

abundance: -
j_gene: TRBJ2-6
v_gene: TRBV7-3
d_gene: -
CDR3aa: CASSFPRRDGANVLTF
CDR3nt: TGTGCCAGCAGCTTTCCACGACGGGATGGGGCCAACGTCCTGACTTTC

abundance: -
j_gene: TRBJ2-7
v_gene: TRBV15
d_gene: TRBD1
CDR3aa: CATSGRTGGEEQYF
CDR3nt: TGTGCCACCAGCGGCCGGACAGGGGGTGAAGAGCAGTACTTC

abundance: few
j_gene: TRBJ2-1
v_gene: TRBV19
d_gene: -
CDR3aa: CASSIDLQPYNEQFF
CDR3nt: TGTGCCAGTAGTATAGATCTACAGCCCTACAATGAGCAGTTCTTC

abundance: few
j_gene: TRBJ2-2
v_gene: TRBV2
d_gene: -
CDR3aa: CASTGLGGTGELFF
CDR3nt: TGTGCCAGCACAGGACTAGGGGGCACCGGGGAGCTGTTTTTT

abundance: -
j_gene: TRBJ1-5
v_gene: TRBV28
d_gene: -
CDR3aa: CASSPRVGRQPQHF
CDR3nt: TGTGCCAGCAGCCCCCGGGTAGGCAGACAGCCCCAGCATTTT

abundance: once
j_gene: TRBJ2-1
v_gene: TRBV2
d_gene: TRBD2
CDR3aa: CASRTPSGGGYEQFF
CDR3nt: TGTGCCAGCAGGACCCCTAGCGGGGGTGGCTATGAGCAGTTCTTC

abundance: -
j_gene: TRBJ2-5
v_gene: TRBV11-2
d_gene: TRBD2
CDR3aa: CASSPGGRGEETQYF
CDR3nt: TGTGCCAGCAGCCCCGGGGGGCGGGGGGAAGAGACCCAGTACTTC